The sequence of this T cell receptor (beta chain) was determined in a study of blood T cells in healthy people across ages. Alongside a J-beta primer mix, a sample-barcoded 5' primer served in a second PCR lasting roughly 6 to 11 cycles. TCRdb independently ran MiXCR on the 5' RACE reads; one entry per CDR3 protein. The data contain 600,000 to 650,000 distinct CDR3 sequences, 58% of them seen just once; the ten biggest clones take up 30% to 45%. The CDR3 covers 13 residues. Trimming took 2 bases from V and 7 from J, leaving 12 bases between them. Germline CDR1 reads MDHEN; CDR2 reads SYDVKM. Sequencing input: blood. The chain uses TRBV28 and TRBJ2-7; no firm D call. The TCR comes from a man between 60 and 75 years old in good health. In nucleotides, the CDR3 is TGTGCCAGCAGTTTAATCAGCAGGAATGAGCAGTACTTC. It translates to CASSLISRNEQYF.